Listed below are T cell receptor beta chains from one sample, sequenced in a study of cytomegalovirus exposure and HLA in healthy donors. Produced via immunoSEQ multiplex PCR; TCRdb's table is partial and in-frame only. The data hold 130,000 or so clones, with about 8.5% observed a single time. The specimen was PBMCs. The receptors here all came from a man between 35 and 55 years old in good health and CMV-seronegative. CDR3s include the opening cysteine and the closing phenylalanine or tryptophan. The order of the fields is V gene, CDR3 length, J gene, clone size, D gene, CDR3 protein, CDR3 DNA. A D gene is named only where the DNA matches it firmly. Expanded clones get a size class; other rows say once, few or many, or leave the size out.

>TRBV21-1|15|TRBJ2-2|.|.
CASSRGQVNTGELFF
TGTGCCAGCAGCAGGGGACAGGTCAACACCGGGGAGCTGTTTTTT
>TRBV5-3|15|TRBJ1-5|.|TRBD1
CARGPLDRVNQPQHF
TGTGCCAGAGGCCCTTTGGACAGGGTCAATCAGCCCCAGCATTTT
>TRBV5-1|14|TRBJ1-1|.|.
CASSLGQGNAEAFF
TGCGCCAGCAGCTTGGGGCAGGGGAACGCTGAAGCTTTCTTT
>TRBV18|14|TRBJ1-6|few|.
CASSPGPYNSPLHF
TGTGCCAGCTCACCTGGGCCGTATAATTCACCCCTCCACTTT
>TRBV7-7|18|TRBJ2-6|few|TRBD1
CASSPGQGLSSGANVLTF
TGTGCCAGCAGCCCGGGACAGGGGTTAAGCTCTGGGGCCAACGTCCTGACTTTC
>TRBV10-3|13|TRBJ2-7|.|.
CAIGTEGSHEQYF
TGTGCCATCGGGACGGAGGGATCCCACGAGCAGTACTTC
>TRBV7-6|16|TRBJ2-3|.|TRBD2
CASSATSGGAVDTQYF
TGTGCCAGCAGCGCGACTAGCGGGGGGGCTGTAGATACGCAGTATTTT
>TRBV27|14|TRBJ1-1|few|.
CASSFSSGNTEAFF
TGTGCCAGCAGTTTCAGTTCTGGGAACACTGAAGCTTTCTTT
>TRBV13|14|TRBJ1-1|few|TRBD1
CASRTGGLNTEAFF
TGTGCCAGCAGGACAGGGGGCTTGAACACTGAAGCTTTCTTT
>TRBV10-3|14|TRBJ1-2|.|TRBD1
CALRTGQDNYGYTF
TGTGCCTTGCGGACAGGCCAGGATAACTATGGCTACACCTTC
>TRBV6-6|15|TRBJ1-4|few|.
CASSYRQAHNEKLFF
TGTGCCAGCAGTTACCGACAGGCCCATAATGAAAAACTGTTTTTT
>TRBV30|13|TRBJ1-1|.|.
CAWSVQYDTEAFF
TGTGCCTGGAGTGTACAGTACGACACTGAAGCTTTCTTT
>TRBV19|14|TRBJ1-1|.|.
CASSINGGDTEAFF
TGTGCCAGTAGTATAAACGGAGGGGACACTGAAGCTTTCTTT
>TRBV6-6|15|TRBJ1-3|.|.
CASLTLQVSGNTIYF
TGTGCCAGCTTAACATTACAGGTCTCTGGAAACACCATATATTTT
>TRBV18|15|TRBJ1-2|.|TRBD1
CASSSRDRIDYGYTF
TGTGCCAGCTCCAGCCGGGACAGGATCGACTATGGCTACACCTTC
>TRBV18|16|TRBJ2-6|.|.
CASSPWTTSGANVLTF
TGTGCCAGCTCCCCATGGACTACCTCTGGGGCCAACGTCCTGACTTTC
>TRBV25-1|15|TRBJ1-3|.|TRBD1
CASSEETGAGNTIYF
TGTGCCAGCAGTGAAGAGACAGGGGCTGGAAACACCATATATTTT